The 19 T cell receptor beta chains presented below share a single source sample, sequenced in a study of blood T cell repertoires in COVID-19. The protocol was immunoSEQ multiplex PCR, while the TCRdb copy is restricted to in-frame clones and leaves out a portion. The sample includes 50,000 to 70,000 clones, about 76% of them seen just once. The material sequenced was peripheral blood. Receptors were obtained from a man aged 50-59 years with active or convalescent COVID-19.

This sequence joins TRBV5-6 and TRBJ2-7; D might be TRBD2 (5 bases). The CDR3 runs to 12 residues. V was cut by 4 bases and J by 1 base, with 6 bases left in between. CDR1 is SGHDT and CDR2 is YYEEEE in the germline V gene. The CDR3 nucleotides read TGTGCCAGCAGCCGGAGGTCCTACGAGCAGTACTTC. Translated, it gives CASSRRSYEQYF.

The rearrangement uses TRBV14 and TRBJ2-7; D may be TRBD2 (6 bases). V was trimmed by 4 bases and J by 2 bases, leaving 12 bases between them. The CDR3 extends over 14 amino acids. Germline V gene data show CDR1 as SGHDN and CDR2 as FVKESK. CDR3 sequence reads: CASSPVGGAYEQYF. The CDR3 nucleotides are TGTGCCAGCAGCCCCGTAGGCGGGGCCTACGAGCAGTACTTC. Full variable domain (rest looked up from reference TRBV14 and TRBJ2-7): EAGVTQFPSHSVIEKGQTVTLRCDPISGHDNLYWYRRVMGKEIKFLLHFVKESKQDESGMPNNRFLAERTGGTYSTLKVQPAELEDSGVYFCASSPVGGAYEQYFGPGTRLTVT.

V gene TRBV13 combines with J gene TRBJ1-2; tentatively, D is TRBD1 (5 bases). CDR3 length: 15 amino acids. V gave up 7 bases and J gave up 4 bases, with 19 bases separating them. Germline V CDR1 and CDR2: PRHDT, FYEKMQ (reference sequence). The CDR3 DNA reads TGTGCCAGCACCTCAACTGGGACTGAAGTCTATGGCTACACCTTC. Protein product: CASTSTGTEVYGYTF.

Many counts were recorded for this clone. The rearrangement links TRBV11-2 to TRBJ2-1; 7 positions agree with TRBD2. CDR1 and CDR2 from the germline V gene are SGHAT and FQNNGV. The V segment lost 5 bases and the J segment 3 bases; nucleotides outside the gene matches: 10. The CDR3 runs to 16 residues. The CDR3 bases are TGTGCCAGCAGCCGACCGCTGGGCGGGAGCTACAATGAGCAGTTCTTC. This encodes CASSRPLGGSYNEQFF.

This chain uses TRBV11-2 with TRBJ2-7; D unclear. In germline, CDR1 is SGHAT, CDR2 FQNNGV. The CDR3 has 13 amino acids. Trimming left V 2 bases short and J 2 bases short, with 7 bases between. The CDR3 nucleotides are TGTGCCAGCAGCTTAATCGGAGCCTACGAGCAGTACTTC. Protein: CASSLIGAYEQYF.

This rearrangement joins TRBV7-9 to TRBJ2-3; perhaps TRBD2 as D (5 bases). Germline values: CDR1 SEHNR, CDR2 FQNEAQ (reference sequence). V lost 3 bases to trimming and J lost 4 bases, with 8 bases between them. This CDR3 is built from 13 residues. CDR3 loop: CASSFGGSDTQYF. The CDR3 bases are TGTGCCAGCAGCTTTGGAGGTTCAGATACGCAGTATTTT.

J is TRBJ2-5 and V is TRBV5-6, with D tentatively TRBD2 (5 bases). The CDR3 has 14 amino acids. The germline gives CDR1 SGHDT, CDR2 YYEEEE. V lost 0 bases and J 1 base, leaving 7 bases between the germline ends. The CDR3 bases are TGTGCCAGCAGCTTGGGGACTCGCCAAGAGACCCAGTACTTC. Protein sequence: CASSLGTRQETQYF.

The chain combines TRBV6-5 with TRBJ1-4, with 8 bases matching TRBD1. The germline gives CDR1 MNHEY, CDR2 SVGAGI. J was trimmed by 7 bases and V by 2 bases; bases with no gene match: 6. CDR3 length equals 15 residues. In nucleotides, the CDR3 is TGTGCCAGCAGTTACCAACAGGGGGGATCTGAAAAACTGTTTTTT. Translating gives CASSYQQGGSEKLFF.

V is TRBV4-2 and J is TRBJ2-7, with D perhaps TRBD2 (6 bases). The CDR3 totals 16 residues. Trimming shortened V by 1 base and J by 0 bases, and 13 bases separated the two germline ends. Germline assignment: CDR1 LGHNA and CDR2 YNFKEQ. The CDR3 DNA reads TGTGCCAGCAGCCAAGTGCGCGGGACTCCCTCCTACGAGCAGTACTTC. Protein product: CASSQVRGTPSYEQYF.

The gene calls are TRBV2 and TRBJ2-7; maybe TRBD1 (6 bases). Germline lookup yields CDR1 SNHLY and CDR2 FYNNEI. This CDR3 is built from 13 residues. The V end was cut by 8 bases, the J end by 7 bases, with 18 bases between. The CDR3 reads CASGTPSPGEQYF. DNA of the CDR3: TGTGCCAGCGGGACACCGAGCCCGGGGGAGCAGTACTTC.

V gene TRBV6-5 combines with J gene TRBJ1-6; no firm D call. CDR1 and CDR2 (germline): MNHEY, SVGAGI. The CDR3 consists of 13 residues. V shed 6 bases and J shed 7 bases, with 10 bases lying between them. The DNA of the CDR3 is TGTGCCAGCAGCTGGACTCCAAATTCACCCCTCCACTTT. Its translation: CASSWTPNSPLHF.

This clone is a singleton in its sample. The chain combines TRBV19 with TRBJ1-3; D is undetermined. From germline, CDR1 is LNHDA and CDR2 SQIVND (reference sequence). V was pared by 4 bases and J by 1 base, with 5 bases between. The CDR3 has 13 amino acids. Here the CDR3 reads CASSTRSGNTIYF. Here the CDR3 DNA reads TGTGCCAGTAGTACGCGTTCTGGAAACACCATATATTTT.

The chain has TRBV9 and TRBJ2-1; 10 bases fit TRBD2. The V and J ends lost 3 bases and 6 bases, in that order; junction bases with no gene match: 6. CDR3 size: 15 residues. Germline V lookup: CDR1 SGDLS, CDR2 YYNGEE. In nucleotides, the CDR3 is TGTGCCAGCAGCGAGTCTAGCGGGAGCACCAATGAGCAGTTCTTC. It encodes CASSESSGSTNEQFF.

J is TRBJ1-4 and V is TRBV11-2; D gene unclear. Per the germline V gene, CDR1 is SGHAT and CDR2 is FQNNGV. The CDR3 is 12 residues long. Between the trimmed V and J ends, which lost 6 bases and 7 bases, there was a span of 9 bases. CDR3 bases: TGTGCCAGCAGGCGGGCGGGTGAAAAACTGTTTTTT. Translating it yields CASRRAGEKLFF.

The chain links TRBV10-3 to TRBJ1-6; maybe TRBD1 (6 bases). The CDR3 is made up of 13 amino acids. Germline V gives CDR1 ENHRY, CDR2 SYGVKD. Trimming left V 4 bases short and J 8 bases short, with 9 bases between. CDR3 protein: CAISVRQDSPLHF. CDR3 DNA sequence: TGTGCCATCAGTGTTAGACAGGATTCACCCCTCCACTTT.

CDR3 sequence (DNA): TGTGCCAGCTCACCAGCTACCTATTCGGACACCATATATTTT. The encoded protein is CASSPATYSDTIYF. The rearrangement joins TRBV18 to TRBJ1-3; D unclear. The germline CDR1 and CDR2 sequences are KGHSH and LQKENI. V shed 2 bases and J shed 8 bases, with 13 bases lying between them. CDR3 length: 14 amino acids. Filled out from reference TRBV18 and TRBJ1-3, the complete variable domain reads NAGVMQNPRHLVRRRGQEARLRCSPMKGHSHVYWYRQLPEEGLKFMVYLQKENIIDESGMPKERFSAEFPKEGPSILRIQQVVRGDSAAYFCASSPATYSDTIYFGEGSWLTVV.

J is TRBJ1-6 and V is TRBV6-5; 7 bases align to TRBD1. The CDR3 sequence is 14 residues long. Germline assignment: CDR1 MNHEY and CDR2 SVGAGI. V was clipped by 5 bases and J by 11 bases; unmatched bases: 9. The CDR3 bases are TGTGCCAGCAGTCAACCAGGGGGTTTTACACCCCTCCACTTT. Translating it yields CASSQPGGFTPLHF.

The CDR3 DNA reads as TGCAGCGTTGGATACAGGGGAACTCATGGCTACACCTTC. Protein sequence: CSVGYRGTHGYTF. The gene calls are TRBV29-1 and TRBJ1-2; 7 bases agree with TRBD1. V lost 4 bases to trimming and J lost 6 bases; unmatched junction nucleotides: 8. The CDR3 is 13 residues long. Per germline, CDR1 SQVTM and CDR2 ANQGSEA.

The V gene is TRBV5-1, the J gene TRBJ2-5, with D possibly matching TRBD2 (6 bases). This CDR3 comprises 15 residues. CDR1 is SGHRS and CDR2 is YFSETQ in the germline V gene. The V end was cut by 0 bases, the J end by 5 bases, with 14 bases between. DNA for the CDR3: TGCGCCAGCAGCTTGGCTGGTACCCGGGGGGAGACCCAGTACTTC. Amino acid sequence: CASSLAGTRGETQYF.